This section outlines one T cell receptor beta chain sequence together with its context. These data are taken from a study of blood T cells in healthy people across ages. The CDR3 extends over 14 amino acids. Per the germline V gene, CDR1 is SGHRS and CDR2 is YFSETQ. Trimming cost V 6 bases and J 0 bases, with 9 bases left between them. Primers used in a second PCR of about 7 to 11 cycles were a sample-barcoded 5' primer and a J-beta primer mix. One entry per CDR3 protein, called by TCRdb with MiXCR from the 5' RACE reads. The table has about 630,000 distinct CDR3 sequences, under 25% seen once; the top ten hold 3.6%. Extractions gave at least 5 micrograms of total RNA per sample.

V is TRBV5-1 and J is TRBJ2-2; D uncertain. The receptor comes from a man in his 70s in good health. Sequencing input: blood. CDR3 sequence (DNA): TGCGCCAGCATGACGGACCCGAACACCGGGGAGCTGTTTTTT. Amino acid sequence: CASMTDPNTGELFF.